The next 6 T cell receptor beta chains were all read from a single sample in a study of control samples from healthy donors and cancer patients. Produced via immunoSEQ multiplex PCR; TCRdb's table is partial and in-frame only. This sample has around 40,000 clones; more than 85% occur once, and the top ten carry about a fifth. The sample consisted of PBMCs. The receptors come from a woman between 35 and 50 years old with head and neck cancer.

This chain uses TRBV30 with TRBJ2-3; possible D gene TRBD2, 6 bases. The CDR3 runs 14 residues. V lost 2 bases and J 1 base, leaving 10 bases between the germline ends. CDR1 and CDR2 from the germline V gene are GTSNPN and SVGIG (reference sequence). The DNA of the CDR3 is TGTGCCTGGAGTACGCGGGACCGCACAGATACGCAGTATTTT. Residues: CAWSTRDRTDTQYF.

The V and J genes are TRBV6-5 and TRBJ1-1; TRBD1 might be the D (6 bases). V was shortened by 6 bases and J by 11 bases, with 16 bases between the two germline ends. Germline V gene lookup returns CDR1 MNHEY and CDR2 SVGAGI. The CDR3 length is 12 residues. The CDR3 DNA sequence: TGTGCCAGCAGAACCGGGGGCGCCGCGGCTTTCTTT. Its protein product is CASRTGGAAAFF.

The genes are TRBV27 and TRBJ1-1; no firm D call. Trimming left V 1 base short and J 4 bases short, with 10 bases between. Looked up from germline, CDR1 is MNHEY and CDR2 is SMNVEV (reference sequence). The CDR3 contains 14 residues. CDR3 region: CASSLWGVGTEAFF. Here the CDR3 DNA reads TGTGCCAGCAGTTTATGGGGTGTTGGCACTGAAGCTTTCTTT.

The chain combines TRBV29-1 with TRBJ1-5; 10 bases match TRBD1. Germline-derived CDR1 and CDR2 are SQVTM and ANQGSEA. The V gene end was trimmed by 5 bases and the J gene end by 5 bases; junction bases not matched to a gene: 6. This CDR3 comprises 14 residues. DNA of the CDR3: TGCAGCGTTACGACAGGGGGCAACTATCAGCCCCAGCATTTT. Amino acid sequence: CSVTTGGNYQPQHF.

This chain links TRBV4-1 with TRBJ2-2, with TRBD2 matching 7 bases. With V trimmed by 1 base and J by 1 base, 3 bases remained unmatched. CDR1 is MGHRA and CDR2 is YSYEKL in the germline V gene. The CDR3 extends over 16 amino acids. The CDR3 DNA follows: TGCGCCAGCAGCCAAGTGTGGGGGGGGAACACCGGGGAGCTGTTTTTT. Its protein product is CASSQVWGGNTGELFF.

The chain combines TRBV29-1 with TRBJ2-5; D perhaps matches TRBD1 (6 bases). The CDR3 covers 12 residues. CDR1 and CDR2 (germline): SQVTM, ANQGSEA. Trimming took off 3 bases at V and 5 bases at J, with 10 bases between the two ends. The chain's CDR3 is CSVDRGGETQYF. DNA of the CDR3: TGCAGCGTTGACAGGGGTGGGGAGACCCAGTACTTC.